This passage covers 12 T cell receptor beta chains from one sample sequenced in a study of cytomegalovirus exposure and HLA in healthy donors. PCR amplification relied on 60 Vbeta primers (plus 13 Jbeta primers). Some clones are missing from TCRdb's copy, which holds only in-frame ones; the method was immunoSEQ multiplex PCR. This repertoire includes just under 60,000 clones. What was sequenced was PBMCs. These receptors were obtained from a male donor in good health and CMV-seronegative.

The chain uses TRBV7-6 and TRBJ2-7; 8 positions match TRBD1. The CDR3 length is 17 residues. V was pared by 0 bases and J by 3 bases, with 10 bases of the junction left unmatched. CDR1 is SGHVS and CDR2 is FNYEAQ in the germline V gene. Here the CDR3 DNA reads TGTGCCAGCAGCTTAGCGGGGTTAGGGACAGGACTCTACGAGCAGTACTTC. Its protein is CASSLAGLGTGLYEQYF.

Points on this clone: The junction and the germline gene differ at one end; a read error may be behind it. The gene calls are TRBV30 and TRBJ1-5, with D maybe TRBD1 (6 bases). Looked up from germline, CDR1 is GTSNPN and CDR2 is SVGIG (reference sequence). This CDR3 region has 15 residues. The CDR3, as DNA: TGTGCCGGGAGCGCCACAGGGATTGGCAATCAGCCCCAGCATTTT. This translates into CAGSATGIGNQPQHF.

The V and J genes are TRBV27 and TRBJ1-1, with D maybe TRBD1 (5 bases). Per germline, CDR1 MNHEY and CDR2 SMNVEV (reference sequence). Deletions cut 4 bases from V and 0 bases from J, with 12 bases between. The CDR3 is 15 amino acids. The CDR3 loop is CASSSLGGVNTEAFF. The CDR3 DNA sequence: TGTGCCAGCAGTTCATTGGGAGGGGTGAACACTGAAGCTTTCTTT.

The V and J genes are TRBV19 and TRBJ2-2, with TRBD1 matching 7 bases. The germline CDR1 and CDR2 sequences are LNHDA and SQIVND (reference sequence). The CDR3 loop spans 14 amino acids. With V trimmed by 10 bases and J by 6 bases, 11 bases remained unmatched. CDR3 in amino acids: CATMAGTVSGELFF. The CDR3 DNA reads TGTGCCACCATGGCCGGGACAGTGTCCGGGGAGCTGTTTTTT.

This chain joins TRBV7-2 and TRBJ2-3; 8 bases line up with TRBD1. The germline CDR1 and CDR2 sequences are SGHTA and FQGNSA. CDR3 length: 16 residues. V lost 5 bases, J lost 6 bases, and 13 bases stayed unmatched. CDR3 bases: TGTGCCAGCAGCCACTCAACCGGGACAGGCCCGGATACGCAGTATTTT. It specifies CASSHSTGTGPDTQYF.

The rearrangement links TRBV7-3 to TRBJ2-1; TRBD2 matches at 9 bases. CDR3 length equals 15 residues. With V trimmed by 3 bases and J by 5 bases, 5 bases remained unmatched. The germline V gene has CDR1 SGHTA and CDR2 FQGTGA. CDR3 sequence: CASSFLAGPDNEQFF. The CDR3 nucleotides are TGTGCCAGCAGCTTCCTAGCGGGGCCCGACAATGAGCAGTTCTTC.

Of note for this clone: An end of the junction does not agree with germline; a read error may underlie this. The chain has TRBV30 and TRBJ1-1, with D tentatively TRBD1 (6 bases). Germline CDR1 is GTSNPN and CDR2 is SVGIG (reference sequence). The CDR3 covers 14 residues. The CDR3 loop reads CAWSWGHPNTEDFF. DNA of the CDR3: TGTGCCTGGAGCTGGGGACACCCAAACACTGAAGATTTCTTT.

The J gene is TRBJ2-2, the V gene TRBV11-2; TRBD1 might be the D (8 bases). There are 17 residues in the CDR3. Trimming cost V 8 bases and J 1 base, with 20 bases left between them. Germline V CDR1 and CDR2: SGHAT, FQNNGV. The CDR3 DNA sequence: TGTGCCAGCGTTGCAAGGGGAGGGACAGGGAACACCGGGGAGCTGTTTTTT. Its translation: CASVARGGTGNTGELFF.

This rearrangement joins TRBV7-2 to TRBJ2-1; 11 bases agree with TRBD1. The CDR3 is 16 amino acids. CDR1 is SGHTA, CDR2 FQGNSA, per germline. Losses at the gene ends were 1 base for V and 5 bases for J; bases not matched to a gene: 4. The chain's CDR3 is CASSLGPGQGDNEQFF. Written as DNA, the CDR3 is TGTGCCAGCAGCTTAGGGCCGGGACAGGGGGACAATGAGCAGTTCTTC.

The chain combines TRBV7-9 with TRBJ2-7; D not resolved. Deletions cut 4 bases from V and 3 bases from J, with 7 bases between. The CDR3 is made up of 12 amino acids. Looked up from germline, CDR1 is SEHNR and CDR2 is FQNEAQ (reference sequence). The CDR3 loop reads CASSSEVYEQYF. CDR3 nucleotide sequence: TGTGCCAGCAGCTCAGAAGTCTACGAGCAGTACTTC.

The CDR3 is CAWSDRNNEQFF. CDR3 sequence (DNA): TGTGCCTGGAGTGACAGAAACAATGAGCAGTTCTTC. The chain carries TRBV30 and TRBJ2-1; D ambiguous. CDR1 and CDR2 from the germline V gene are GTSNPN and SVGIG (reference sequence). CDR3 length equals 12 residues. V was trimmed by 1 base and J by 5 bases, leaving 6 bases between them.

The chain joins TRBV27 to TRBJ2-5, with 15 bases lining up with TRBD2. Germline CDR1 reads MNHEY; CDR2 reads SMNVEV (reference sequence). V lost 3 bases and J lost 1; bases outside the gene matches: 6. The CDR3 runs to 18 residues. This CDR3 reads CASSFRGLAGGPQETQYF. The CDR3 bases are TGTGCCAGCAGTTTCCGGGGACTAGCGGGGGGTCCCCAAGAGACCCAGTACTTC.